These 27 T cell receptor beta chains were sequenced from one sample in a study of T cell repertoires in cytomegalovirus infection. TCRdb passed the reads through MiXCR, listing each CDR3 protein once. The table shows about 310,000 distinct CDR3 sequences, with 20% to 30% occurring only once. Their specific antigens are unknown. The material sequenced was cultured PBMCs, taken from culture after CMV antigen stimulation. These receptors originate from a human donor in good health (CMV status not recorded). Some clones in this sample may be carry-over from other donors' samples.

In this sample, this clonotype turned up many times. V is TRBV12-3 or TRBV12-4 and J is TRBJ1-2; D unresolved. This CDR3 comprises 12 residues. V was pared by 1 base and J by 4 bases, with 4 bases between. CDR3 residues: CASSLGFYGYTF. The CDR3 region has the DNA TGTGCCAGCAGTTTAGGATTCTATGGCTACACCTTC.

The CDR3 DNA reads TGTGCCTGGAGTGTCAAGGCTGCCGAGTTGCAGTACTTC. This encodes CAWSVKAAELQYF. V is TRBV30 and J is TRBJ2-7, with unresolved D. V shed 0 bases and J shed 9 bases, with 15 bases lying between them. The germline gives CDR1 GTSNPN, CDR2 SVGIG (reference sequence). This CDR3 has 13 amino acids.

This clonotype came up a few times. This CDR3 is CASSYGYGAYEQYV. The CDR3 DNA reads as TGTGCCAGCAGTTACGGTTACGGGGCCTACGAGCAGTACGTC. This chain links TRBV6-2 or TRBV6-3 with TRBJ2-7; tentative D call: TRBD2 (5 bases). The CDR3 totals 14 residues. V was trimmed by 2 bases and J by 2 bases, leaving 10 bases between them. The germline V gene has CDR1 MNHEY and CDR2 SVGEGT.

In its sample, this clonotype was seen many times. The chain employs TRBV28 and TRBJ1-1; D is unclear. V dropped 2 bases and J dropped 4 bases, with 5 bases sitting between them. The germline V gene has CDR1 MDHEN and CDR2 SYDVKM. CDR3 length: 12 residues. CDR3 sequence: CASSLMSTEAFF. The CDR3 DNA is TGTGCCAGCAGTTTAATGAGCACTGAAGCTTTCTTT. Full variable domain (rest looked up from reference TRBV28 and TRBJ1-1): DVKVTQSSRYLVKRTGEKVFLECVQDMDHENMFWYRQDPGLGLRLIYFSYDVKMKEKGDIPEGYSVSREKKERFSLILESASTNQTSMYLCASSLMSTEAFFGQGTRLTVV.

The genes are TRBV19 and TRBJ2-4; 9 positions match TRBD2. CDR3 length equals 17 residues. J gave up 1 base and V 5 bases, and 9 bases lay outside the gene matches. Germline assignment: CDR1 LNHDA and CDR2 SQIVND (reference sequence). DNA for the CDR3: TGTGCCAGTAGTTCCCCGTCGGGGACTAGCGCCAAAAACATTCAGTACTTC. Its protein is CASSSPSGTSAKNIQYF.

This sequence joins TRBV5-1 and TRBJ2-7, with D tentatively TRBD1 (5 bases). Germline CDR1 SGHRS, CDR2 YFSETQ. The V and J ends lost 1 base and 7 bases respectively, with 12 bases between them. The CDR3 spans 13 residues. CDR3 in DNA: TGCGCCAGCAGCTTGAGGACAAGGGATGAGCAGTACTTC. Amino acid sequence: CASSLRTRDEQYF.

The chain is built from TRBV7-2 and TRBJ1-5; unclear D gene. V lost 3 bases to trimming and J lost 3 bases, with 15 bases between them. The germline V gene has CDR1 SGHTA and CDR2 FQGNSA. The CDR3 is 16 amino acids. The CDR3 loop reads CASSFLIGDHNQPQHF. CDR3 coding DNA: TGTGCCAGCAGCTTTCTTATTGGGGATCACAATCAGCCCCAGCATTTT.

This clonotype was detected a few times. The chain employs TRBV29-1 and TRBJ2-3; D might be TRBD1 (6 bases). This CDR3 is 17 amino acids long. From germline, CDR1 is SQVTM and CDR2 ANQGSEA. V was cut by 6 bases and J by 0 bases, with 22 bases left in between. The CDR3 coding sequence is TGCAGCGTAAAACCTTTTAGGGACACGGCTAGCACAGATACGCAGTATTTT. It translates to CSVKPFRDTASTDTQYF.

The chain recombines TRBV6-6 with TRBJ2-7, with 15 bases that match TRBD2. The CDR3 is made up of 16 amino acids. Per the germline V gene, CDR1 is MNHNY and CDR2 is SVGAGI (reference sequence). The V segment lost 5 bases and the J segment 4 bases; nucleotides outside the gene matches: 6. In DNA form, the CDR3 reads TGTGCCAGCAGTGGCGCGGGACTAGCGGGAGGTTACGAGCAGTACTTC. Protein: CASSGAGLAGGYEQYF.

This clonotype was observed at least ten times. J is TRBJ2-2 and V is TRBV7-9; no definite D call. The V gene's germline CDR1 is SEHNR and CDR2 FQNEAQ (reference sequence). The CDR3 has 13 residues. V was shortened by 1 base and J by 4 bases, with 4 bases between the two germline ends. DNA of the CDR3: TGTGCCAGCAGCTTAGGTCCCACCGGGGAGCTGTTTTTT. This encodes CASSLGPTGELFF. Filled out from reference TRBV7-9 and TRBJ2-2, the complete variable domain reads DTGVSQNPRHKITKRGQNVTFRCDPISEHNRLYWYRQTLGQGPEFLTYFQNEAQLEKSRLLSDRFSAERPKGSFSTLEIQRTEQGDSAMYLCASSLGPTGELFFGEGSRLTVL.

A few counts support this clonotype. In DNA form, the CDR3 reads TGTGCCAGCAGTGAGTGGGTCATTAGGGGAACTCAGCCCCAGCATTTT. Residues: CASSEWVIRGTQPQHF. The chain combines TRBV6-1 with TRBJ1-5; possibly TRBD1 for D (5 bases). V was cut by 3 bases and J by 6 bases, with 18 bases left in between. This CDR3 comprises 16 residues. Germline V gene lookup returns CDR1 MNHNS and CDR2 SASEGT.

The chain carries TRBV11-2 and TRBJ1-2, with 10 bases identical to TRBD1. The CDR3 spans 15 residues. After removal of 4 bases from V and 8 bases from J, the junction contained 10 bases not matched to a gene. Germline V CDR1 and CDR2: SGHAT, FQNNGV. CDR3 amino acids: CASSSQRTGGNGYTF. The DNA of the CDR3 is TGTGCCAGCAGCTCACAGAGGACAGGGGGGAACGGCTACACCTTC.

Regarding this clonotype: A single base separates this from a much larger clone, so it may be a read error. The rearrangement joins TRBV6-2 or TRBV6-3 to TRBJ1-1; D is uncertain. The CDR3 is 12 amino acids. Germline loops: CDR1 MNHEY, CDR2 SVGEGT. Trimming removed 6 bases from V and 0 bases from J, with 5 bases in between. CDR3 coding DNA: TGTGCCAGCAGGAAAGTGAACACTGAAGCTTTCTTT. It yields the protein CASRKVNTEAFF.

This chain joins TRBV7-2 and TRBJ2-7, with 10 bases lining up with TRBD1. CDR1 SGHTA and CDR2 FQGNSA come from the germline V gene. V lost 5 bases and J lost 0; bases outside the gene matches: 4. The CDR3 has 15 amino acids. CDR3 amino acids: CASSTGQGSSYEQYF. Here the CDR3 DNA reads TGTGCCAGCAGCACGGGACAGGGGAGCTCCTACGAGCAGTACTTC. The full variable domain, completed using reference TRBV7-2 and TRBJ2-7, is GAGVSQSPSNKVTEKGKDVELRCDPISGHTALYWYRQSLGQGLEFLIYFQGNSAPDKSGLPSDRFSAERTGGSVSTLTIQRTQQEDSAVYLCASSTGQGSSYEQYFGPGTRLTVT.

The chain has TRBV12-3 or TRBV12-4 and TRBJ1-3; D is possibly TRBD1 (6 bases). This CDR3 region has 14 residues. Trimming took 4 bases from V and 8 from J, leaving 15 bases between them. This chain's CDR3 is CASSSKQGSDTIYF. As DNA, the CDR3 is TGTGCCAGCAGTTCCAAACAGGGTTCGGACACCATATATTTT.

This rearrangement joins TRBV20-1 to TRBJ1-2, with 7 nucleotides matching TRBD1. The trim removed 4 bases at V and 4 bases at J, leaving 3 bases unmatched. CDR3 length equals 12 residues. Germline loops: CDR1 DFQATT, CDR2 SNEGSKA (reference sequence). CDR3 sequence (DNA): TGCAGTGCTACCGGGACAGCCTATGGCTACACCTTC. This gives the protein CSATGTAYGYTF.

This clonotype was found many times. This chain uses TRBV20-1 with TRBJ2-3; D remains unclear. Trimming took off 1 base at V and 5 bases at J, with 7 bases between the two ends. Germline V gene lookup returns CDR1 DFQATT and CDR2 SNEGSKA (reference sequence). The CDR3 consists of 12 residues. The CDR3, as DNA: TGCAGTGCTAGAGGTGACGGAGATACGCAGTATTTT. Translation gives CSARGDGDTQYF.

The V and J genes are TRBV6-1 and TRBJ2-2; 7 nucleotides align to TRBD2. The CDR3 is 14 amino acids. Trimming at V came to 8 bases and at J to 6 bases, leaving 9 bases not matched to a gene. CDR1 is MNHNS and CDR2 is SASEGT in the germline V gene. The CDR3 coding sequence is TGTGCCAGCCAATTGTCGGCGGGAGCCGGGGAGCTGTTTTTT. Its translation is CASQLSAGAGELFF.

In its sample, this clonotype was seen a few times. The J gene is TRBJ2-1, the V gene TRBV4-3, with D unresolved. V shed 3 bases and J shed 5 bases, with 11 bases lying between them. The germline V gene has CDR1 LGHNA and CDR2 YSLEER. The CDR3 covers 14 residues. This chain's CDR3 is CASSHLGPNNEQFF. The CDR3 DNA is TGCGCCAGCAGCCATCTCGGACCAAACAATGAGCAGTTCTTC.

This chain connects TRBV4-1 to TRBJ2-4; no clear D. CDR1 and CDR2 (germline): MGHRA, YSYEKL. The CDR3 is 17 residues long. The V and J ends lost 0 bases and 4 bases respectively, with 16 bases between them. As DNA, the CDR3 is TGCGCCAGCAGCCAAGATCTAACGGCAGAAACTAAAAACATTCAGTACTTC. Translated, it gives CASSQDLTAETKNIQYF.

This clonotype has a handful of counts. The V gene is TRBV28, the J gene TRBJ1-5, with TRBD1 identical over 11 bases. The V gene end was trimmed by 4 bases and the J gene end by 10 bases; junction bases not matched to a gene: 9. The CDR3 is 15 amino acids. The germline V gene has CDR1 MDHEN and CDR2 SYDVKM. The CDR3 is CASSYPGQGVFPQHF. The CDR3 nucleotides are TGTGCCAGCAGTTACCCGGGACAGGGGGTTTTCCCCCAGCATTTT. Using reference TRBV28 and TRBJ1-5 for the parts outside the CDR3, the full variable domain is DVKVTQSSRYLVKRTGEKVFLECVQDMDHENMFWYRQDPGLGLRLIYFSYDVKMKEKGDIPEGYSVSREKKERFSLILESASTNQTSMYLCASSYPGQGVFPQHFGDGTRLSIL.

Regarding this clonotype: It is likely a read error, because the conserved phenylalanine at the end of the CDR3 is missing. The chain uses TRBV4-1 and TRBJ1-2; D is unresolved. Germline V CDR1 and CDR2: MGHRA, YSYEKL. The V end was cut by 2 bases, the J end by 0 bases, with 10 bases between. The length of the CDR3 is 15 residues. CDR3 in amino acids: CASSQPTGTNYGYTL. CDR3 bases: TGCGCCAGCAGCCAACCGACCGGCACTAACTATGGCTACACCCTC.

Ten or more counts support this clonotype. The chain joins TRBV4-2 to TRBJ2-1, with 7 bases fitting TRBD1. Germline loops: CDR1 LGHNA, CDR2 YNFKEQ. This CDR3 contains 13 residues. The ends lost 4 bases at V and 7 bases at J; junction bases unmatched: 4. CDR3 sequence reads: CASSPTGLNEQFF. CDR3 in DNA: TGTGCCAGCAGCCCGACAGGGTTGAATGAGCAGTTCTTC.

This clonotype was counted many times. This rearrangement joins TRBV7-2 to TRBJ2-1; a weak D match, TRBD2 (6 bases). V was pared by 5 bases and J by 6 bases, with 17 bases between. The CDR3 sequence is 15 residues long. The germline CDR1 and CDR2 sequences are SGHTA and FQGNSA. The CDR3, as DNA: TGTGCCAGCAGCCCCGGGGTAGCGGTCGGCAATGAGCAGTTCTTC. Protein product: CASSPGVAVGNEQFF.

This clonotype was observed a few times. V usage is TRBV7-6 and J usage is TRBJ2-1, with TRBD2 as a possible D gene (5 bases). Germline CDR1 is SGHVS and CDR2 is FNYEAQ. There are 15 residues in the CDR3. The V end was cut by 1 base, the J end by 5 bases, with 12 bases between. CDR3: CASSLVPSEDNEQFF. Here the CDR3 DNA reads TGTGCCAGCAGCTTAGTTCCGTCGGAGGACAATGAGCAGTTCTTC. The entire variable domain, with the rest obtained from reference TRBV7-6 and TRBJ2-1, is as follows: GAGVSQSPRYKVTKRGQDVALRCDPISGHVSLYWYRQALGQGPEFLTYFNYEAQQDKSGLPNDRFSAERPEGSISTLTIQRTEQRDSAMYRCASSLVPSEDNEQFFGPGTRLTVL.

This clonotype was observed a few times. The rearrangement uses TRBV28 and TRBJ2-1; weak D call: TRBD2 (6 bases). The germline gives CDR1 MDHEN, CDR2 SYDVKM. The CDR3 sequence is 15 residues long. V was clipped by 4 bases and J by 8 bases, with 18 bases between them. The CDR3 DNA sequence: TGTGCCAGCAGTTGGGTACAGTCGGAGGGAGATGAGCAGTTCTTC. Its translation: CASSWVQSEGDEQFF.

The chain joins TRBV2 to TRBJ2-3; no clear D. This CDR3 has 16 residues. V shed 8 bases and J shed 1 base, with 19 bases lying between them. Germline-derived CDR1 and CDR2 are SNHLY and FYNNEI. The CDR3 nucleotides are TGTGCCAGCGGACCTCCCCTGGGCCAAGGCACAGATACGCAGTATTTT. Protein product: CASGPPLGQGTDTQYF.